Listed here are 15 T cell receptor beta chains from one sample, sequenced in a study of technical replicates of blood from a few donors. Sequencing was performed with immunoSEQ multiplex PCR; in TCRdb, only in-frame clones are kept and a portion is missing. Of roughly 80,000 clones in the sample, 93% were seen once. Sequencing was carried out using T cells isolated from PBMCs. These receptors were obtained from a human donor in good health.

This sequence joins TRBV11-2 and TRBJ1-2, with D unresolved. The CDR3 contains 15 residues. The germline V gene has CDR1 SGHAT and CDR2 FQNNGV. Trimming stripped 1 base from V and 0 bases from J, with 9 bases between. CDR3 protein: CASSLATIANYGYTF. The CDR3 DNA reads TGTGCCAGCAGCTTAGCGACAATAGCTAACTATGGCTACACCTTC.

CDR3 nucleotide sequence: TGTGCCAGCAGTTTAAGAGCGGGAAAAGATACGCAGTATTTT. It encodes CASSLRAGKDTQYF. V is TRBV28 and J is TRBJ2-3; 7 bases map to TRBD2. J was trimmed by 5 bases and V by 2 bases; bases with no gene match: 4. The CDR3 runs to 14 residues. Germline V gene lookup returns CDR1 MDHEN and CDR2 SYDVKM.

V is TRBV4-1 and J is TRBJ2-1; D might be TRBD1 (5 bases). Trimming shortened V by 0 bases and J by 1 base, and 10 bases separated the two germline ends. CDR3 size: 16 residues. Looked up from germline, CDR1 is MGHRA and CDR2 is YSYEKL. The CDR3 region is CASSQDTGPSYNEQFF. The CDR3 nucleotides are TGCGCCAGCAGCCAAGACACAGGACCTTCCTACAATGAGCAGTTCTTC.

The CDR3 region is CASSVGQGNTGELFF. DNA of the CDR3: TGTGCCAGCAGCGTAGGGCAGGGTAACACCGGGGAGCTGTTTTTT. The chain links TRBV9 to TRBJ2-2, with D possibly TRBD1 on 5 matching bases. This CDR3 is 15 amino acids long. The V gene's germline CDR1 is SGDLS and CDR2 YYNGEE. The germline V and J ends were trimmed by 0 bases and 2 bases, with 8 bases remaining between them. Complete variable domain (other parts from reference TRBV9 and TRBJ2-2): DSGVTQTPKHLITATGQRVTLRCSPRSGDLSVYWYQQSLDQGLQFLIQYYNGEERAKGNILERFSAQQFPDLHSELNLSSLELGDSALYFCASSVGQGNTGELFFGEGSRLTVL.

The chain links TRBV5-4 to TRBJ2-2, with a tentative D call TRBD2 (6 bases). Germline lookup yields CDR1 SGHNT and CDR2 YYREEE (reference sequence). The CDR3 is made up of 16 amino acids. V was shortened by 9 bases and J by 6 bases, with 24 bases between the two germline ends. The CDR3 protein is CATNPPGAGNAGELFF. The CDR3 region has the DNA TGTGCCACGAACCCTCCCGGGGCGGGAAACGCCGGGGAGCTGTTTTTT.

The J gene is TRBJ1-5, the V gene TRBV19; D might be TRBD1 (6 bases). This CDR3 contains 13 residues. The germline V gene encodes CDR1 LNHDA and CDR2 SQIVND (reference sequence). The V and J ends lost 6 bases and 4 bases respectively, with 10 bases between them. The CDR3 protein is CASRDSRNQPQHF. CDR3 nucleotide sequence: TGTGCCAGTAGGGACAGCCGAAATCAGCCCCAGCATTTT.

The chain employs TRBV4-2 and TRBJ1-1; the D gene is possibly TRBD1 (5 bases). The V and J ends lost 0 bases and 6 bases respectively, with 11 bases between them. This CDR3 is 14 amino acids long. Germline V CDR1 and CDR2: LGHNA, YNFKEQ. This CDR3 reads CASSQEGGAAEAFF. The CDR3 coding sequence is TGTGCCAGCAGCCAAGAAGGAGGGGCCGCTGAAGCTTTCTTT.

This chain uses TRBV5-1 with TRBJ1-4, with 8 bases fitting TRBD1. The V segment lost 3 bases and the J segment 8 bases; nucleotides outside the gene matches: 12. The CDR3 contains 16 residues. Germline V gene lookup returns CDR1 SGHRS and CDR2 YFSETQ. The CDR3 sequence: CASSSRVLTGGEKLFF. CDR3 in DNA: TGCGCCAGCAGCTCGAGAGTACTAACAGGGGGGGAAAAACTGTTTTTT.

This clone is a singleton in its sample. The J gene is TRBJ1-2, the V gene TRBV30; D might be TRBD1 (6 bases). V dropped 8 bases and J dropped 2 bases, with 15 bases sitting between them. Germline V lookup: CDR1 GTSNPN, CDR2 SVGIG (reference sequence). CDR3 length: 13 amino acids. CDR3 sequence reads: CAANRGGNYGYTF. DNA of the CDR3: TGTGCCGCCAACCGAGGGGGAAACTATGGCTACACCTTC.

This chain links TRBV19 with TRBJ2-2; D is possibly TRBD1 (6 bases). The CDR3 is 14 residues long. The V end was cut by 8 bases, the J end by 4 bases, with 14 bases between. Germline CDR1 and CDR2: LNHDA and SQIVND (reference sequence). This CDR3 is CASSPGQITGELFF. The CDR3 bases are TGTGCCAGTTCCCCGGGACAAATCACCGGGGAGCTGTTTTTT.

V and J are TRBV5-6 and TRBJ1-1; tentatively, D is TRBD1 (6 bases). Deletions cut 5 bases from V and 8 bases from J, with 13 bases between. Germline lookup yields CDR1 SGHDT and CDR2 YYEEEE. CDR3 length: 12 residues. The CDR3 DNA reads TGTGCCAGCAGTTCCGGGACATACGAAGCTTTCTTT. Amino acids: CASSSGTYEAFF.

This clone was counted once. The rearrangement uses TRBV30 and TRBJ2-7; maybe TRBD2 (6 bases). Germline assignment: CDR1 GTSNPN and CDR2 SVGIG (reference sequence). Trimming took 3 bases from V and 4 from J, leaving 10 bases between them. The CDR3 has 12 amino acids. CDR3 DNA sequence: TGTGCCTGGAGGGCAGGGAGGTACGAGCAGTACTTC. Protein: CAWRAGRYEQYF.

The rearrangement links TRBV19 to TRBJ2-3; perhaps TRBD1 as D (6 bases). V was shortened by 5 bases and J by 8 bases, with 14 bases between the two germline ends. Germline loops: CDR1 LNHDA, CDR2 SQIVND (reference sequence). CDR3 length: 13 residues. CDR3: CASSPQGWGTQYF. The CDR3 coding sequence is TGTGCCAGTAGTCCACAGGGTTGGGGTACGCAGTATTTT.

The V call is TRBV7-3, the J call TRBJ2-1; no clear D. Germline CDR1 SGHTA, CDR2 FQGTGA. V gave up 0 bases and J gave up 0 bases, with 12 bases separating them. The length of the CDR3 is 17 residues. Written as DNA, the CDR3 is TGTGCCAGCAGCTTAACCCCAGGTGTAAGCTCCTACAATGAGCAGTTCTTC. It specifies CASSLTPGVSSYNEQFF.

The chain combines TRBV10-1 with TRBJ2-7, with 8 bases aligning to TRBD1. CDR3 size: 15 residues. Looked up from germline, CDR1 is WNHNN and CDR2 is SYGVQD (reference sequence). V was pared by 10 bases and J by 0 bases, with 11 bases of the junction left unmatched. The DNA of the CDR3 is TGCGCCATTTCCGGGACAGGCGATTCCTCCTACGAGCAGTACTTC. Amino acids: CAISGTGDSSYEQYF.